This is a list of T cell receptor beta chains from one sample in a study of regulatory T cells in long-lasting Graves disease. TCRdb ran MiXCR on the multiplex PCR reads and lists one entry per CDR3 protein. The sample comprises under 450,000 distinct CDR3 sequences, about 25% of which are singletons, and about 27% rests with the top ten. The sample here was peripheral blood mononuclear cells (PBMCs), taken when the disease was refractory, from a patient treated with antithyroid drugs. These TCRs come from a female donor with Graves disease. Both conserved end residues are part of each CDR3. Each record gives: J gene, clone size, V gene, D gene, CDR3 protein, CDR3 DNA. D genes are given only for firm matches. The listing skips clone size in some rows; elsewhere it reads once, few, many or a size class.

>TRBJ1-2|few|TRBV6-1|.
CASSTSVGRNLYGYTF
TGTGCCAGCAGCACCTCCGTGGGCCGAAATCTCTATGGCTACACCTTC
>TRBJ1-1|few|TRBV25-1|.
CASTSTISGGEAFF
TGTGCCAGCACCTCTACCATATCCGGGGGCGAAGCTTTCTTT
>TRBJ2-6|.|TRBV6-2/TRBV6-3|.
CAVTDITTGANVLTF
TGTGCCGTTACGGACATAACGACTGGGGCCAACGTCCTGACTTTC
>TRBJ1-1|many|TRBV6-2/TRBV6-3|TRBD1
CASSYRGRNTEAFF
TGTGCCAGCAGTTATAGGGGGCGGAACACTGAAGCTTTCTTT
>TRBJ2-5|.|TRBV14|.
CASSQGKRTYQETQYF
TGTGCCAGCAGCCAAGGGAAGCGGACGTACCAAGAGACCCAGTACTTC
>TRBJ1-1|few|TRBV29-1|TRBD1
CSADRGLEAFF
TGCAGCGCAGACAGGGGACTTGAAGCTTTCTTT
>TRBJ2-1|.|TRBV7-2|TRBD2
CASSLSGDHSGGQFF
TGTGCCAGCAGTCTTAGCGGGGACCACTCCGGAGGGCAGTTCTTC
>TRBJ2-5|few|TRBV18|TRBD1
CASSPRDRIQETQYF
TGTGCCAGCTCACCCCGGGACAGGATCCAAGAGACCCAGTACTTC
>TRBJ2-2|.|TRBV20-1|.
CSARDRVITGELFF
TGCAGTGCTAGAGATAGGGTAATCACCGGGGAGCTGTTTTTT
>TRBJ2-5|.|TRBV7-2|.
CATGSETQYF
TGTGCCACAGGGAGTGAGACCCAGTACTTC
>TRBJ2-7|many|TRBV2|.
CASSEGPAPSYEQYF
TGTGCCAGCAGTGAAGGGCCTGCCCCCTCCTACGAGCAGTACTTC
>TRBJ2-5|many|TRBV3-1|.
CASSQTEQTQYF
TGTGCCAGCAGCCAGACAGAACAGACCCAGTACTTC
>TRBJ1-2|many|TRBV30|.
CAWNLGAGYTF
TGTGCCTGGAATCTGGGGGCCGGCTACACCTTC
>TRBJ1-2|few|TRBV20-1|TRBD1
CSAAKGGQGPPNYGYTF
TGCAGTGCCGCTAAGGGGGGACAGGGCCCTCCTAACTATGGCTACACCTTC
>TRBJ1-1|few|TRBV3-1|TRBD1
CASSQTGRTNTEAFF
TGTGCCAGCAGCCAGACAGGGCGAACGAACACTGAAGCTTTCTTT
>TRBJ2-7|.|TRBV5-1|TRBD2
CASSESGTDEQYF
TGCGCCAGCAGCGAAAGCGGGACCGACGAGCAGTACTTC
>TRBJ2-7|many|TRBV2|TRBD1
CASKSDRGYEQYF
TGTGCCAGCAAGTCGGACAGGGGCTACGAGCAGTACTTC
>TRBJ1-1|many|TRBV11-2|.
CASSLQPGGTEAFF
TGTGCCAGCAGCCTCCAACCGGGGGGCACTGAAGCTTTCTTT
>TRBJ1-3|.|TRBV25-1|TRBD1
CASQRVGTGGIGNTIYF
TGTGCCAGCCAACGGGTCGGGACAGGGGGTATTGGAAACACCATATATTTT
>TRBJ2-6|many|TRBV6-1|.
CASRQGHLLSGANVLTF
TGTGCCAGCAGGCAGGGACACCTTCTCTCTGGGGCCAACGTCCTGACTTTC